This T cell receptor (beta chain) was recovered during a study of T cell responses to AZD1222 COVID-19 vaccine. Study-wide results and caveats: Among vaccine-associated CD4 TCRs, coverage spanned spike, with dominance at 160-218 and 743-854. Repertoires were obtained only post-peak T cell response.

As for this clone: No antigen is known for it.

Produced via immunoSEQ multiplex PCR; TCRdb's table is partial and in-frame only. The sample holds hundreds of thousands of clones; more than 85% are singletons and the top ten take more than 0.8%. CDR3 length equals 16 residues. Germline V gives CDR1 SGHVS, CDR2 FQNEAQ. The germline V and J ends were trimmed by 1 base and 7 bases, with 16 bases remaining between them. The receptor was isolated from an adult in good health. J is TRBJ1-4 and V is TRBV7-8, with a possible D match to TRBD1 (6 bases). The input for sequencing was peripheral blood, taken on day 0 of MenACWY control vaccination. The CDR3 loop is CASSLVSGGVGEKLFF. Written as DNA, the CDR3 is TGTGCCAGCAGCTTAGTATCGGGGGGCGTGGGTGAAAAACTGTTTTTT.